The T cell receptor (beta chain) under discussion was sequenced for a study of T cell responses to AZD1222 COVID-19 vaccine (dated by TCRdb to the early 2020s). Background for the entire study: AZD1222 recipients whose second dose came at about 4 weeks and those whose second dose came at about 12 weeks were combined into one group, since spike-specific TCR depth and breadth did not differ between the two schedules. TCR sequencing covered 233 trial participants: about 210 given two doses of AZD1222 and 26 given two doses of MenACWY control vaccine. Trial participants were enrolled by age into 18-55, 56-69 and 70-plus year subgroups, with about 150, 28 and 57 TCR-sequenced participants respectively. Broader findings and caveats from the paper: In the small 56-69-year group, the increase in depth fell short of significance, most likely because of low power. Conclusions about previously exposed vaccinees are limited because only a handful of AZD1222 recipients were SARS-CoV-2 seropositive at baseline. Because no day 14 peak-response samples were available, repertoires were characterized only after the peak T cell response. A significant rise in spike-specific TCR breadth and depth was observed after two AZD1222 doses relative to day 0 and relative to MenACWY recipients. Nearly half of unique spike-specific TCRs reportedly recognized epitopes outside regions mutated in the B.1.351 and B.1.1.7 variants. The whole spike protein was spanned by vaccine-associated CD4 TCRs, and dominant responses were seen in regions 160-218 and 743-854. Participants were mostly white British, with more females than males. The authors suggested clonal diversity may have been underestimated.

Of note for this clone: Which antigen it targets is not known. No base quality information exists; no much larger clone differs at one position.

The V and J ends are trimmed by 6 bases and 0 bases, leaving 26 bases between them. The CDR3, cysteine through phenylalanine, is 19 amino acids long. The CDR3 DNA has 57 bases and is translated from base 1. CDR1 and CDR2, per the germline V gene, are MDHEN and SYDVKM. The CDR3 regions of human TCRbeta chains were analyzed by immunosequencing. Per the source publication's procedure: Repertoire TCRs were matched against a reference library of SARS-CoV-2-specific TCRs generated with the MIRA antigen-specificity platform. Breadth was defined as the fraction of unique TCRs that were SARS-CoV-2-associated. Depth was defined as the fraction of total T cells that were SARS-CoV-2-associated. Using the MIRA data, each spike-specific TCR was mapped to the spike region that the TCR reacts to and placed in a CD4 or CD8 class. Log10-transformed breadth and depth values were compared by one-way ANOVA with Sidak's multiple comparisons tests. TCRdb took this table from immuneACCESS and kept in-frame rearrangements with V and J called. Such tables lack part of the clones; where checked against another copy, unresolved V genes explain under half of the gap, and the rest is unexplained. The V and J calls and clone size come from that table; D and trimming were worked out from the DNA. The sample includes around 180,000 clones, with roughly 92% observed a single time. Under 11% of the sample belongs to the ten largest clones.

Read against the paper, the sample's time point label means: baseline before first vaccination. Samples from vaccinated people were obtained from the UK trials COV001 and COV002, which included a single-blind randomized controlled phase 2/3 trial of AZD1222 (ChAdOx1 nCoV-19) in healthy adults. For TCRbeta chain sequencing, PBMC samples from trial participants were taken at day 0 and at day 28 after the second dose. The sequence came from an adult in good health. The source was peripheral blood, collected on day 0 of AZD1222 vaccination. Recombination joined TRBV28 with TRBJ1-2, with TRBD1 as a weak D call on 5 bases. The nucleotide sequence reads TGTGCCAGCAGATTAACAATCGGGACTGGTTTATCCTCTAACTATGGCTACACCTTC. Translated, it gives CASRLTIGTGLSSNYGYTF.